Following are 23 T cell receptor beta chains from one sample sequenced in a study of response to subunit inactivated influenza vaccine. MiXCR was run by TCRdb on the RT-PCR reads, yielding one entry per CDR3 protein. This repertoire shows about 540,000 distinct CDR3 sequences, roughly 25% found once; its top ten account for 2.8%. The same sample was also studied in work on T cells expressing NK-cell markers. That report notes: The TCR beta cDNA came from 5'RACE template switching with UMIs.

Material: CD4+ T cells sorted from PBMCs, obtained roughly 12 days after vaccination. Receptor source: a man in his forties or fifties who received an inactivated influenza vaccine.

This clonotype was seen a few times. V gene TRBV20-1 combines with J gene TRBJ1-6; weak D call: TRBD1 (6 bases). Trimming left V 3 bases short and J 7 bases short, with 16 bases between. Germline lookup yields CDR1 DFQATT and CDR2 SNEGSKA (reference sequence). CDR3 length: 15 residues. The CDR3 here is CSARRERGQNSPLHF. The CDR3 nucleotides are TGCAGTGCTAGGCGGGAGCGGGGGCAGAATTCACCCCTCCACTTT.

As DNA, the CDR3 is TGTGCCAGCAGCCAAAAGTTAAATTCACCCCTCCACTTT. Translating it yields CASSQKLNSPLHF. The chain is built from TRBV14 and TRBJ1-6, with D unresolved. CDR3 length: 13 amino acids. V lost 2 bases to trimming and J lost 7 bases, with 6 bases between them. Germline CDR1 reads SGHDN; CDR2 reads FVKESK.

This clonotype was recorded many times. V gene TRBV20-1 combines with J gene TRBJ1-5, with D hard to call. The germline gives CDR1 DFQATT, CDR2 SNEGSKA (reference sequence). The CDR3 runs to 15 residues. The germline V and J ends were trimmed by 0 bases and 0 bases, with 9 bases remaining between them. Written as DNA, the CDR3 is TGCAGTGCTAGAGATCAGGTTATTAGCAATCAGCCCCAGCATTTT. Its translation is CSARDQVISNQPQHF.

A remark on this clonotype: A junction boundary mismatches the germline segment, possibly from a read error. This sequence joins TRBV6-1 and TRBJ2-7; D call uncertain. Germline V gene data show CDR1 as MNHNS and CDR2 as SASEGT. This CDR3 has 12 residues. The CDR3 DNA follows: TGTGCCAGCAGTGACGGCCCGGGCGAGCGGTACTTC. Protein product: CASSDGPGERYF.

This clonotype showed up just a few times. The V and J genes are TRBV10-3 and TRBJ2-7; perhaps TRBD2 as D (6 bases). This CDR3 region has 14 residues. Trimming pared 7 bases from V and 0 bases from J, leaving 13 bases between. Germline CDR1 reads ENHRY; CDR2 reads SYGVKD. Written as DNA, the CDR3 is TGTGCCATCAATAGCGGATTAACCTCCTACGAGCAGTACTTC. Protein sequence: CAINSGLTSYEQYF.

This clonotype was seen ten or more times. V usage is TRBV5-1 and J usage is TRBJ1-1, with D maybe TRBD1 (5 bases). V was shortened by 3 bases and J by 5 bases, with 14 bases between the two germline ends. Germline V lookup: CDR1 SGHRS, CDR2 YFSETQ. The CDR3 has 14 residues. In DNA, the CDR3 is TGCGCCAGCAGCTGGGGACGCCGAGGGACTGAAGCTTTCTTT. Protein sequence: CASSWGRRGTEAFF.

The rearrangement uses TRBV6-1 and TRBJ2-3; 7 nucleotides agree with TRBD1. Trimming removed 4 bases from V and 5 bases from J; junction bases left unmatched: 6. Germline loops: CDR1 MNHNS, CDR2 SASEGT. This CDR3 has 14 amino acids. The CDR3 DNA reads TGTGCCAGCAGTGCAGGGGGACACAGAGATACGCAGTATTTT. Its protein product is CASSAGGHRDTQYF.

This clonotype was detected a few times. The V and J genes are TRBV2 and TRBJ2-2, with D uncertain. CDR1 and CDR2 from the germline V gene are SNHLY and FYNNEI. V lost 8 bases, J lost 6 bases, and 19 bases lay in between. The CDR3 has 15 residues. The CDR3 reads CASGRGELLAGELFF. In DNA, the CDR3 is TGTGCCAGCGGCCGCGGAGAACTTCTAGCCGGGGAGCTGTTTTTT.

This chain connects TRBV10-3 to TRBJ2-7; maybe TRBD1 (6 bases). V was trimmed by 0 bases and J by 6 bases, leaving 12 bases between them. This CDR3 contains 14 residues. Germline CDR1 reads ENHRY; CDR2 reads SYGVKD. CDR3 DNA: TGTGCCATCAGTGAGTCGGACAGCCTTTCCGAGCAGTACTTC. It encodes CAISESDSLSEQYF.

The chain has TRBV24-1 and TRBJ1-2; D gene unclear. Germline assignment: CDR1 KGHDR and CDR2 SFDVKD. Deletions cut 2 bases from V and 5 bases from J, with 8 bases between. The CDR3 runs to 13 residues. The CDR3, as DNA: TGTGCCACCAGTGATTCCCTCACTTATGGCTACACCTTC. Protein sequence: CATSDSLTYGYTF.

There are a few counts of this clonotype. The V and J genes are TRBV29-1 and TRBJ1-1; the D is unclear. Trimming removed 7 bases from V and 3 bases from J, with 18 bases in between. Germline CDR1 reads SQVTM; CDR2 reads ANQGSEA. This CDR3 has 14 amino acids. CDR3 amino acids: CSAAVRQDDTEAFF. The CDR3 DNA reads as TGCAGCGCGGCTGTGAGGCAGGATGACACTGAAGCTTTCTTT.

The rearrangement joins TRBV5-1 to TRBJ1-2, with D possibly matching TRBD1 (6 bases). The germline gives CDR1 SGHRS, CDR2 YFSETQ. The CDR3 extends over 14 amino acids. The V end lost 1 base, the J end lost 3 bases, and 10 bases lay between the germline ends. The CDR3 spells CASSLYAGDYGYTF. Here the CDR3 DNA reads TGCGCCAGCAGCTTGTACGCAGGGGACTATGGCTACACCTTC. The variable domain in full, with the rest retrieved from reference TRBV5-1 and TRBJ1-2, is KAGVTQTPRYLIKTRGQQVTLSCSPISGHRSVSWYQQTPGQGLQFLFEYFSETQRNKGNFPGRFSGRQFSNSRSEMNVSTLELGDSALYLCASSLYAGDYGYTFGSGTRLTVV.

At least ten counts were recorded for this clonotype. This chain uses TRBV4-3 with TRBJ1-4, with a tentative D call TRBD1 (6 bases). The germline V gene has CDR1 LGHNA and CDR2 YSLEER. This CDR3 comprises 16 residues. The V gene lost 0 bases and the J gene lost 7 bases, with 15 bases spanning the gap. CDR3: CASSQDQGSWGEKLFF. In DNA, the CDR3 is TGCGCCAGCAGCCAAGATCAGGGGAGTTGGGGTGAAAAACTGTTTTTT.

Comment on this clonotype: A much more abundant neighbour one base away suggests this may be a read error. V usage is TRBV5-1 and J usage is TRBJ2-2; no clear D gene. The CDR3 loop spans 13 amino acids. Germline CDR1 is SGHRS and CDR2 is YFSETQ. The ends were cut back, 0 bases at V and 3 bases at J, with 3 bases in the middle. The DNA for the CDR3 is TGCGCCAGCAGCTTGGAGCACACCGGGGAGCTGTTTTTT. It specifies CASSLEHTGELFF.

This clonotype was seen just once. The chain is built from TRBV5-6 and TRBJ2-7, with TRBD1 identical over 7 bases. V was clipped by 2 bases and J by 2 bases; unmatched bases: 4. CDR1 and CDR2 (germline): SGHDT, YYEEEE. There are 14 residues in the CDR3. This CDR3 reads CASSFWGQTYEQYF. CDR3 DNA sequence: TGTGCCAGCAGCTTCTGGGGACAGACCTACGAGCAGTACTTC. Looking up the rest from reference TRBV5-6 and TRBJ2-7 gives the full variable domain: DAGVTQSPTHLIKTRGQQVTLRCSPKSGHDTVSWYQQALGQGPQFIFQYYEEEERQRGNFPDRFSGHQFPNYSSELNVNALLLGDSALYLCASSFWGQTYEQYFGPGTRLTVT.

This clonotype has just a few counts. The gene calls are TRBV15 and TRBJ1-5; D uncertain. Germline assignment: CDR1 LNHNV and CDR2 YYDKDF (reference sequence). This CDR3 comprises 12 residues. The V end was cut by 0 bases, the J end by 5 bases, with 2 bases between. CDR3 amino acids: CATSRDHQPQHF. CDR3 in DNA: TGTGCCACCAGCAGAGATCATCAGCCCCAGCATTTT.

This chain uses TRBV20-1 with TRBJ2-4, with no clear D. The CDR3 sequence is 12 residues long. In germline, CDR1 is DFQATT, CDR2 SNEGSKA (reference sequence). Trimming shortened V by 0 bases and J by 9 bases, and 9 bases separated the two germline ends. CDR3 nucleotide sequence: TGCAGTGCTAGAGATGGGTCAATCATTCAGTACTTC. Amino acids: CSARDGSIIQYF.

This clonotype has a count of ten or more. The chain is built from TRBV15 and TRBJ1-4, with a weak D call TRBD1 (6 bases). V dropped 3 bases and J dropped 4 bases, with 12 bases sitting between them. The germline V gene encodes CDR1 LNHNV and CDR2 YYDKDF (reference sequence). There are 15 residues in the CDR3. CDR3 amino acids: CATSSRGLGNEKLFF. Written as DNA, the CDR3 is TGTGCCACCAGCAGTCGGGGGCTGGGTAATGAAAAACTGTTTTTT.

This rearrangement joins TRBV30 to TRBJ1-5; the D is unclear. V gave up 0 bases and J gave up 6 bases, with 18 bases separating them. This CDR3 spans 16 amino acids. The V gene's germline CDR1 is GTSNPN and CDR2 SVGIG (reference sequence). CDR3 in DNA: TGTGCCTGGAGTGTACCCCAGGTAACTCGGGGTCAGCCCCAGCATTTT. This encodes CAWSVPQVTRGQPQHF.

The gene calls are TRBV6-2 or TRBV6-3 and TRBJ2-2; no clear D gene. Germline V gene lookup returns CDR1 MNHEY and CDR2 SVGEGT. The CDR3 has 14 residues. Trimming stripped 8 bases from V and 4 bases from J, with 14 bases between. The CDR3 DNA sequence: TGTGCCAGCGTATACAGCCCCACCACCGGGGAGCTGTTTTTT. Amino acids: CASVYSPTTGELFF.

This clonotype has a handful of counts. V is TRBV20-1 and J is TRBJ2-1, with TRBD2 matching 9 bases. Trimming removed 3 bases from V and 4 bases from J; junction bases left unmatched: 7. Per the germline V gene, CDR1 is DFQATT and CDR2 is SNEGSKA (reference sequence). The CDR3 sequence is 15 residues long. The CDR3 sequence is CSASRATSGYNEQFF. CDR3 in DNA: TGCAGTGCTAGCCGGGCGACTAGCGGATACAATGAGCAGTTCTTC.

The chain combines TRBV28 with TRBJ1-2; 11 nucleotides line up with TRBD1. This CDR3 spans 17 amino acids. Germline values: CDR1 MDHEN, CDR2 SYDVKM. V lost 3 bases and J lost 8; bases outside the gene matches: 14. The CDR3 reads CASSFPPSGTGGWGYTF. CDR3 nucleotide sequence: TGTGCCAGCAGTTTTCCCCCTTCCGGGACAGGGGGTTGGGGCTACACCTTC.

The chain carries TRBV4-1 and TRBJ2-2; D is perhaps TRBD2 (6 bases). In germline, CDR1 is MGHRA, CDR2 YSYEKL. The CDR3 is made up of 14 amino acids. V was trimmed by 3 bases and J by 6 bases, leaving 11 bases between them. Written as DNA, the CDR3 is TGCGCCAGCAGCCAGGACTATTTTTCCGGGGAGCTGTTTTTT. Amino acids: CASSQDYFSGELFF.